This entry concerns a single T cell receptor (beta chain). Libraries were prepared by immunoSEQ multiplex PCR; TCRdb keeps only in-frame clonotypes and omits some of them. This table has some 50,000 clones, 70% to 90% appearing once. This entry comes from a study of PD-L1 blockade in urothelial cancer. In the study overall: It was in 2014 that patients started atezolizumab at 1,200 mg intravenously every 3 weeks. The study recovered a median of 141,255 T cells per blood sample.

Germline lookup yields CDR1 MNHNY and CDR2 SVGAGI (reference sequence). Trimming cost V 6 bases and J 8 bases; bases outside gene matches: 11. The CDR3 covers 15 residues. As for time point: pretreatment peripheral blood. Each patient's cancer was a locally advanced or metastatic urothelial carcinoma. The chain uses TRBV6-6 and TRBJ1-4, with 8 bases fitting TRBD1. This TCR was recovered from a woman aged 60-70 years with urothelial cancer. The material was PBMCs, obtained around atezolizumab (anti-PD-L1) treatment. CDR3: CASRPRGRVPEKLFF. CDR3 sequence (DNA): TGTGCCAGCAGGCCCAGGGGGCGCGTCCCCGAAAAACTGTTTTTT.